One and the same sample provided the 10 T cell receptor beta chains below, sequenced in a study of beta chain features in type 1 diabetes. Study observations and caveats: Within each of all four CD4+ subsets, Type 1 diabetes patients had TCRB CDR3s that were moderately but significantly shorter.

Every isolated RNA sample was fully reverse transcribed, so sequencing captured expressed TCRB transcripts. Profiled with immunoSEQ multiplex PCR; TCRdb holds only in-frame clones, not every one. The profile shows around 56,000 clones, about 47% of them singletons. The antigens for these receptors are not known. Sequenced: Tregs from blood. These receptors were collected from a woman between 40 and 55 years old with type 1 diabetes.

The chain joins TRBV19 to TRBJ2-3; D perhaps matches TRBD2 (5 bases). This CDR3 has 12 amino acids. Germline values: CDR1 LNHDA, CDR2 SQIVND (reference sequence). The V end lost 7 bases, the J end lost 8 bases, and 13 bases lay between the germline ends. The chain's CDR3 is CASKGRERTQYF. The CDR3 DNA reads TGTGCCAGTAAGGGAAGGGAGCGTACGCAGTATTTT.

The gene calls are TRBV28 and TRBJ1-2, with 7 positions matching TRBD1. The CDR3 loop spans 14 amino acids. The junction had 8 bases not matched to a gene; V was cut back by 6 bases and J by 4 bases. Germline V CDR1 and CDR2: MDHEN, SYDVKM. The CDR3 reads CASSSGTESYGYTF. In nucleotides, the CDR3 is TGTGCCAGCAGCTCCGGGACAGAGAGCTATGGCTACACCTTC.

J is TRBJ2-5 and V is TRBV5-1; 13 bases map to TRBD2. The germline V gene encodes CDR1 SGHRS and CDR2 YFSETQ. The V segment lost 3 bases and the J segment 3 bases; nucleotides outside the gene matches: 8. The CDR3 has 17 amino acids. This chain's CDR3 is CASSSTSGGAVKETQYF. The CDR3 DNA follows: TGCGCCAGCAGCTCAACTAGCGGGGGGGCGGTTAAAGAGACCCAGTACTTC.

The chain couples TRBV4-1 to TRBJ2-4; 9 bases match TRBD1. Germline-derived CDR1 and CDR2 are MGHRA and YSYEKL. V trimming: 0 bases; J trimming: 9 bases; junction bases outside the gene matches: 6. The CDR3 is 15 residues long. The CDR3 DNA reads as TGCGCCAGCAGCCAAGAGACAGGGGGTTCCGCCATTCAGTACTTC. It codes for CASSQETGGSAIQYF.

The chain recombines TRBV2 with TRBJ1-5; D not resolved. Trimming took 3 bases from V and 5 from J, leaving 5 bases between them. The V gene's germline CDR1 is SNHLY and CDR2 FYNNEI. CDR3 length equals 12 residues. The CDR3 is CASSDSDQPQHF. CDR3 coding DNA: TGTGCCAGCAGTGATTCTGATCAGCCCCAGCATTTT.

This chain joins TRBV7-2 and TRBJ2-2; the D gene is possibly TRBD1 (6 bases). Germline V gene data show CDR1 as SGHTA and CDR2 as FQGNSA. The CDR3 spans 13 residues. The V end lost 2 bases, the J end lost 6 bases, and 7 bases lay between the germline ends. The CDR3 loop is CASSLQGSGELFF. CDR3 bases: TGTGCCAGCAGCTTACAGGGGTCCGGGGAGCTGTTTTTT.

The chain combines TRBV7-2 with TRBJ2-7; possibly TRBD1 for D (6 bases). The germline CDR1 and CDR2 sequences are SGHTA and FQGNSA. V lost 4 bases to trimming and J lost 6 bases, with 19 bases between them. This CDR3 spans 15 amino acids. The CDR3 coding sequence is TGTGCCAGCAGCTATGAGTCGACAGGTTTGGGCGAGCAGTACTTC. Its translation is CASSYESTGLGEQYF. Drawing the rest from reference TRBV7-2 and TRBJ2-7, the complete variable domain is GAGVSQSPSNKVTEKGKDVELRCDPISGHTALYWYRQSLGQGLEFLIYFQGNSAPDKSGLPSDRFSAERTGGSVSTLTIQRTQQEDSAVYLCASSYESTGLGEQYFGPGTRLTVT.

A few counts support this clone. V gene TRBV7-9 combines with J gene TRBJ2-7, with 8 bases that match TRBD1. V shed 5 bases and J 5 bases; nucleotides not matched to a gene: 5. Germline CDR1 reads SEHNR; CDR2 reads FQNEAQ (reference sequence). The CDR3 runs to 13 residues. This CDR3 is CASSQTGANEQYF. The CDR3 bases are TGTGCCAGCAGCCAGACAGGGGCGAACGAGCAGTACTTC.

The chain links TRBV5-6 to TRBJ2-5, with TRBD2 as a possible D gene (5 bases). Germline V lookup: CDR1 SGHDT, CDR2 YYEEEE. This CDR3 is 13 amino acids long. The V end lost 0 bases, the J end lost 5 bases, and 8 bases lay between the germline ends. As DNA, the CDR3 is TGTGCCAGCAGCTTGGGGCGGGTTGAGACCCAGTACTTC. This gives the protein CASSLGRVETQYF. The variable domain in full, completed from reference TRBV5-6 and TRBJ2-5, reads DAGVTQSPTHLIKTRGQQVTLRCSPKSGHDTVSWYQQALGQGPQFIFQYYEEEERQRGNFPDRFSGHQFPNYSSELNVNALLLGDSALYLCASSLGRVETQYFGPGTRLLVL.

The V and J genes are TRBV5-1 and TRBJ2-3; 9 bases are shared with TRBD1. CDR1 and CDR2 from the germline V gene are SGHRS and YFSETQ. J lost 4 bases, V lost 0 bases, and 0 bases had no gene match. This CDR3 contains 14 residues. DNA of the CDR3: TGCGCCAGCAGCTTGGGACAGGGGGCAGATACGCAGTATTTT. Translated, it gives CASSLGQGADTQYF. Complete variable domain (other parts from reference TRBV5-1 and TRBJ2-3): KAGVTQTPRYLIKTRGQQVTLSCSPISGHRSVSWYQQTPGQGLQFLFEYFSETQRNKGNFPGRFSGRQFSNSRSEMNVSTLELGDSALYLCASSLGQGADTQYFGPGTRLTVL.